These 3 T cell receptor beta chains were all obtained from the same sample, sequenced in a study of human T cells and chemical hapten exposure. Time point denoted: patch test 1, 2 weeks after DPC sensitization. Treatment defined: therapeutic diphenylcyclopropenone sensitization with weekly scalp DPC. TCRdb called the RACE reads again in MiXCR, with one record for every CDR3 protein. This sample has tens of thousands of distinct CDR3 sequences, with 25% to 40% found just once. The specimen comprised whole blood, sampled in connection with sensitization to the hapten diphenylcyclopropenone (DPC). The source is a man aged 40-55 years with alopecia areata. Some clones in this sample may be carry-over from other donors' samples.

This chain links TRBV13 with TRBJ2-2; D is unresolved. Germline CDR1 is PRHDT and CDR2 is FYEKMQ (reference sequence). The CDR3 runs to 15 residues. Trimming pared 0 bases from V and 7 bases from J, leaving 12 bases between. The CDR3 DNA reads TGTGCCAGCAGCTTAGGAGGGAACCAAATCGGGGAGCTGTTTTTT. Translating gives CASSLGGNQIGELFF.

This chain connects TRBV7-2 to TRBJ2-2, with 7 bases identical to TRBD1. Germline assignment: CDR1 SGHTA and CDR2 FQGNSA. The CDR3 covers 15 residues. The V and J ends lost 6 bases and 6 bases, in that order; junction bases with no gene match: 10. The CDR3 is CASRPGGQTSGELFF. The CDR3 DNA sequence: TGTGCCAGCAGGCCAGGGGGACAGACTTCCGGGGAGCTGTTTTTT.

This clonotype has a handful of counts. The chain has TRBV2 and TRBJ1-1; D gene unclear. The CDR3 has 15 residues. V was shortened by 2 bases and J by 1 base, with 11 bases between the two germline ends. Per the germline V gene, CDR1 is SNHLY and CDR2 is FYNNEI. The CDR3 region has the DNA TGTGCCAGCAGTGAAATGTTGGCCCCGAACACTGAAGCTTTCTTT. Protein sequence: CASSEMLAPNTEAFF.